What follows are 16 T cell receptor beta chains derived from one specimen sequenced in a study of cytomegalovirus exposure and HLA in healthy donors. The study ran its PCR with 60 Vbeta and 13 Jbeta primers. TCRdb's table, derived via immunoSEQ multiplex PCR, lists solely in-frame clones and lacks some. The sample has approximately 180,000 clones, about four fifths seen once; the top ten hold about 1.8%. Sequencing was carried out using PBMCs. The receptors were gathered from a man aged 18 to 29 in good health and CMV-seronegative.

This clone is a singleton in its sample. The CDR3 nucleotides are TGTGCCAGCAGCCATTACGACAGGGGTTCTCAAGAGACCCAGTACTTC. Translated, it gives CASSHYDRGSQETQYF. This chain links TRBV14 with TRBJ2-5; the match to TRBD1 covers 8 bases. J was trimmed by 2 bases and V by 3 bases; bases with no gene match: 8. Germline V gene data show CDR1 as SGHDN and CDR2 as FVKESK. CDR3 length: 16 amino acids.

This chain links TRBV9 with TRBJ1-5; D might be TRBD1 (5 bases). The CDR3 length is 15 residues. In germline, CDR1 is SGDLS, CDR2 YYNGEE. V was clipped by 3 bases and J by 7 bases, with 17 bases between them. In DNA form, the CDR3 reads TGTGCCAGCAGCGCCGGTGGGGGGTCACGGCAGCCCCAGCATTTT. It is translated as CASSAGGGSRQPQHF.

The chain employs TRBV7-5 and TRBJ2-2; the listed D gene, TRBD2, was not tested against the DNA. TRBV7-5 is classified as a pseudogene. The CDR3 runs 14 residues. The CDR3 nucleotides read TGTGCCAGAAGCTTCTCCGGGGGCACCGGGGAGCTGTTTTTT. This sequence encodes CARSFSGGTGELFF.

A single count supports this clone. As DNA, the CDR3 is TGCGCCAGCAGCCAAGGACGACTAGGAGGCTACACCTTC. This sequence encodes CASSQGRLGGYTF. This chain links TRBV4-3 with TRBJ1-2; D is undetermined. The germline CDR1 and CDR2 sequences are LGHNA and YSLEER. Trimming took off 1 base at V and 8 bases at J, with 11 bases between the two ends. The CDR3 extends over 13 amino acids.

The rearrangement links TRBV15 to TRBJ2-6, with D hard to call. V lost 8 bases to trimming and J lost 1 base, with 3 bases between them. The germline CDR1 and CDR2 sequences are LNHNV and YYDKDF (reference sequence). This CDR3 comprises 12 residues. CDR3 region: CATRSGANVLTF. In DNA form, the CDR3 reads TGTGCCACCCGGTCTGGGGCCAACGTCCTGACTTTC. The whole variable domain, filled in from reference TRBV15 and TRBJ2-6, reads DAMVIQNPRYQVTQFGKPVTLSCSQTLNHNVMYWYQQKSSQAPKLLFHYYDKDFNNEADTPDNFQSRRPNTSFCFLDIRSPGLGDTAMYLCATRSGANVLTFGAGSRLTVL.

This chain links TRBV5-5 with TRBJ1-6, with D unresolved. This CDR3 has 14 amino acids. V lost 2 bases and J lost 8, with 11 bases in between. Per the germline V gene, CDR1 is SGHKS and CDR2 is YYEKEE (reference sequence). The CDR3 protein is CASSFERADSPLHF. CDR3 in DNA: TGTGCCAGCAGCTTCGAGAGGGCGGATTCACCCCTCCACTTT.

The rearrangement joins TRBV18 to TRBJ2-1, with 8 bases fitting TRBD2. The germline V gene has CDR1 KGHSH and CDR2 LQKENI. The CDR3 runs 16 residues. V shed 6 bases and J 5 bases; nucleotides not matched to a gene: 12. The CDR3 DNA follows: TGTGCCAGCTCTCCGAGCGGGGGAGGCGGGGACAATGAGCAGTTCTTC. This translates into CASSPSGGGGDNEQFF.

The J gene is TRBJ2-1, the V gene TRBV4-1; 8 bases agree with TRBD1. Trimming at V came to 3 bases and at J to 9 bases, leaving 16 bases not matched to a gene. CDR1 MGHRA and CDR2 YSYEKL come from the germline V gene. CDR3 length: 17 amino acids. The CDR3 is CASSHLDGQGTDGEQFF. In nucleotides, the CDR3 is TGCGCCAGCAGCCATCTTGACGGACAGGGCACGGACGGTGAGCAGTTCTTC.

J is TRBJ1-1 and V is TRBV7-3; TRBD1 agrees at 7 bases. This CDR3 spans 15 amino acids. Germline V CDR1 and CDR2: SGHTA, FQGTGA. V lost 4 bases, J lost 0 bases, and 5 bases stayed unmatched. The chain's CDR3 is CASSSWTGVNTEAFF. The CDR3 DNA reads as TGTGCCAGCAGCTCCTGGACAGGAGTGAACACTGAAGCTTTCTTT. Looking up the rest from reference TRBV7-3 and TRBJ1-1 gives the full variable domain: GAGVSQTPSNKVTEKGKYVELRCDPISGHTALYWYRQSLGQGPEFLIYFQGTGAADDSGLPNDRFFAVRPEGSVSTLKIQRTERGDSAVYLCASSSWTGVNTEAFFGQGTRLTVV.

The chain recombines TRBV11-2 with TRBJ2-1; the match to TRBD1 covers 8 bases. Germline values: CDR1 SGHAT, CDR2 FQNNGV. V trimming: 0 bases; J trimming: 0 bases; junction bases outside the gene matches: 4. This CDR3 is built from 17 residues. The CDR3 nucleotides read TGTGCCAGCAGCTTAGATCGGGACAGGAGCTCCTACAATGAGCAGTTCTTC. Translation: CASSLDRDRSSYNEQFF.

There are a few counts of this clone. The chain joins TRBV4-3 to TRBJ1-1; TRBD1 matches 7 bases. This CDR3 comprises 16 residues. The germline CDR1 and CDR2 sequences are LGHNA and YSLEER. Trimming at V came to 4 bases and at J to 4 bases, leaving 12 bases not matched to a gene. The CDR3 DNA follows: TGCGCCAGCAGCCGAGCCACCTCCCAGGGGGGCACTGAAGCTTTCTTT. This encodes CASSRATSQGGTEAFF.

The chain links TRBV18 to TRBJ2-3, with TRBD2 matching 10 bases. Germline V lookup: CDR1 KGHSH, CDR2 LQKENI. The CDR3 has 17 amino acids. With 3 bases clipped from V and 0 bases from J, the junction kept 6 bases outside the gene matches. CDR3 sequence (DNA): TGTGCCAGCTCACCCCGGACTAGCGGACCTAGCACAGATACGCAGTATTTT. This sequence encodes CASSPRTSGPSTDTQYF.

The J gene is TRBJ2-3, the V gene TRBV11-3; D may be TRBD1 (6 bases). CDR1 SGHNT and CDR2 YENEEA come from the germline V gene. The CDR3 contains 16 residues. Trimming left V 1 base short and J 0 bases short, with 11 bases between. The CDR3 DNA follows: TGTGCCAGCAGCTTAGCAGGGGATTTGAGCACAGATACGCAGTATTTT. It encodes CASSLAGDLSTDTQYF. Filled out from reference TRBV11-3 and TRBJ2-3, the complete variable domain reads EAGVVQSPRYKIIEKKQPVAFWCNPISGHNTLYWYLQNLGQGPELLIRYENEEAVDDSQLPKDRFSAERLKGVDSTLKIQPAELGDSAVYLCASSLAGDLSTDTQYFGPGTRLTVL.

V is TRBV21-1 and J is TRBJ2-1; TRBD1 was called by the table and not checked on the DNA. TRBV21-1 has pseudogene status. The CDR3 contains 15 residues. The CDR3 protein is CASNLPGQGYNEQFF. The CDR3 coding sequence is TGTGCCAGCAACTTACCGGGACAGGGTTACAATGAGCAGTTCTTC.

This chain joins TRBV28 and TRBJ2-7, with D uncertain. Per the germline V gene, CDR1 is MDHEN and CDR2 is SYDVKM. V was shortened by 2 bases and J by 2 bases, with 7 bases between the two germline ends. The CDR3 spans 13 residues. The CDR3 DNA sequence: TGTGCCAGCAGTTTACCGGCGGCCTACGAGCAGTACTTC. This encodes CASSLPAAYEQYF.

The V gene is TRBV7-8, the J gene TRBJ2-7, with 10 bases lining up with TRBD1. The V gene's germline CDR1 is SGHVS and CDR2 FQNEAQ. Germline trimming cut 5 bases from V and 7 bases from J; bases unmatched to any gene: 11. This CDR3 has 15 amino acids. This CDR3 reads CASSSRDRGTWEQYF. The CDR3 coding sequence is TGTGCCAGCAGCAGCCGGGACAGGGGAACTTGGGAGCAGTACTTC.